This T cell receptor (beta chain) was sequenced in a study of cytomegalovirus exposure and HLA in healthy donors (dated by TCRdb to 2016 to 2017). With regard to the full study: An earlier analysis of 587 of the donors reported 250 to 350 Gb of sequence data and 120 million or so unique TCR beta sequences from 150 million to 200 million T cells. An early release covering just under 650 HLA-typed donors comprised roughly 300 gigabases of sequencing data and some 79 million unique TCR sequences. The genetic ancestry cluster associated with self-reported Caucasian donors included roughly four fifths of the 398 genotyped donors. The study aimed to test whether signatures of past pathogen exposure could be identified by cataloging public T cell receptors. The T cell repertoires of several hundred subjects were profiled by immunosequencing and related to cytomegalovirus serostatus. A separate validation cohort of roughly 130 different subjects was used in addition to the approximately 670-subject first cohort. High-throughput TCR immunosequencing, statistical association of individual TCRs with disease status, and machine learning were combined to predict cytomegalovirus infection status. A later analysis re-analyzed previously published TCR beta repertoires from roughly 690 donors and added high-resolution HLA genotyping to study TCR occurrence patterns. The later analysis used no new phenotypic data to find candidate immune exposures, relying instead on TCR beta sequences and their occurrence across donors. An earlier analysis of around 580 of the donors used high-throughput TCR beta sequencing to judge whether each TCR beta V gene segment behaved as functional or pseudogenic. Donor age, sex, ethnicity and CMV serostatus were collected together with the repertoire data. A later genetic analysis took genome-wide SNP genotypes for about three fifths of the 666 donors and used that subset as a discovery cohort. Every repertoire in the discovery cohort had been generated on one and the same sequencing platform. Class I and class II HLA loci were covered by the typing at four-digit resolution. The number of donors typed differed by locus, with roughly 620-640 for A, B, C, DRB1 and DQB1, about 500 for DQA1, about 610 for DPA1, and over 400 for DPB1. Roughly 5 DR-DQ haplotypes were handled as single units for association and clustering, since linkage in the cohort was strong. On average, around 200,000 unique TCR beta nucleotide sequences were sequenced per donor among 300 to 500 genotyped donors of the cohort, with roughly 19% of those sequences being non-productive. Broader findings and caveats from the paper: In a later analysis, several top co-occurrence clusters were reported to appear linked to parvovirus B19, influenza, CMV and Epstein-Barr virus. The study gave a list of roughly 150 TCR beta chains associated with cytomegalovirus. A cluster of highly shared sequence variants was judged likely to represent a technical artifact of the sequencing pipeline. Specific HLA alleles were associated with over 15,000 TCR beta sequences at a false discovery rate of 0.05 in a later analysis. A further reported finding was that TCR beta sequences accurately predicted the HLA-A and HLA-B alleles for most subjects in the first cohort. In vitro tests confirmed that a few of the cytomegalovirus-associated TCR beta chains recognize cytomegalovirus antigens. Only TCR beta chains were sequenced in this cohort, and the absence of alpha or paired-chain data limited detectable features. A later genetic analysis reported fewer N-insertions in productive TCRs among donors in an Asian-associated ancestry cluster than the roughly 690-donor mean. Most CMV-associated TCR beta chains appeared to be HLA-restricted in a later analysis, and the HLA associations seemed to be driven largely by CMV exposure. The 87-base-pair reads could not distinguish some IMGT-functional V segments, including TRBV6-2 and TRBV6-3, so those segments were excluded. Broadly in line with IMGT annotations, most TCR beta V segments showed up in productive rearrangements about 90% or about 30% of the time in an earlier analysis of about 500 of the donors. It was suggested by the authors that the approach could potentially be generalized to other disease states and immunological phenotypes. According to a later analysis, TCR association rates differed among HLA loci, with DRB1 alleles showing the most associated TCRs and HLA-C alleles showing the fewest. When HLA alleles, especially DR and DQ, strongly co-occurred, TCR associations were difficult to assign to individual alleles. While some public TCRs were present in many individuals, most TCR sequences turned up only very rarely across donors. For the cohort, immune exposure information was limited to CMV serostatus. In a later analysis, HLA-associated TCR beta chains were found to be more clonally expanded and to have lower generation probabilities than equally common non-associated chains. Because some donors lacked HLA typing at each locus, the association tests relied only on the typed subset. Linkage disequilibrium might explain the correlated functional status among segregating V segments, but an unknown experimental factor could not be excluded. The classifier was reported to diagnose cytomegalovirus status with high specificity and sensitivity in both the original and validation cohorts. Presence/absence analyses assumed roughly uniform sequencing depth across donors, an assumption that may not hold. V-gene and J-gene trimming of TCR beta chains was associated with a missense DCLRE1C variant in a later genetic analysis, and the association was replicated in an independent cohort. Because counts were too low, around 17 rarely observed V segments, including chromosome 9 orphons, were left out of the earlier analysis of several hundred of the donors.

Receptor libraries were prepared by the immunoSEQ multiplex PCR assay. A mixture of 60 forward primers for TCR Vbeta segments and 13 reverse primers for TCR Jbeta segments was used in the multiplex PCR. The CDR3 region of rearranged TCR beta genes was amplified from genomic DNA by a multiplex PCR assay. The Illumina HiSeq System was used to sequence the amplified TCR beta libraries as 87-base-pair reads. Per the original workflow: In a later analysis, approximately 74 million unique TCR beta chains were counted across the 666 repertoires, and approximately 9.9 million of these chains were shared by at least two donors. To remove PCR and sequencing errors, raw reads were error-corrected and collapsed into unique sequences using a nearest-neighbor algorithm that merged closely related sequences. To assign V, D and J gene segments, CDR3 sequences were aligned to IMGT reference sequences. For a sequence to be retained, a match of at least six nucleotides was required to both a V gene segment and a J gene segment. A rearrangement was called productive if the CDR3 had no stop codons and remained in frame with V and J, and every other rearrangement was called non-productive. Following IMGT convention, CDR3 was defined as the stretch from the second conserved V-encoded cysteine up to the conserved J-encoded phenylalanine. The earlier analysis of fewer than 750 of the donors excluded sequences that lacked an unambiguous match to a single V gene segment. In an earlier analysis of roughly 500 of the donors, V segments were called functional above 56.7% productive rearrangements and were called segregating when the between-donor standard deviation exceeded 5%. A statistical classification framework was developed to diagnose cytomegalovirus status using the catalog of TCR beta chain sequences. V and J gene assignment, in a later analysis, came from comparing TCR nucleotide sequences with IMGT/GENE-DB human TR gene sequences. In a later analysis, CDR3 sequences and most-parsimonious VDJ recombination scenarios were assigned using the TCRdist pipeline. A later analysis defined each TCR beta chain by its CDR3 amino acid sequence plus V-gene family, and excluded reads lacking a unique V-gene family. To address suspected cross-contamination and a sequencing artifact, a later analysis removed 550 to 750 highly shared, low-generation-probability nucleotide sequences. In a later analysis, a clonal expansion index for each public chain was calculated from normalized within-repertoire ranks of inferred template counts. Generation probabilities in a later analysis came from a VDJ recombination model fitted to out-of-frame rearrangements, and those results were checked against IGoR. In a later analysis, hypergeometric tests were used to score TCR-TCR, TCR-HLA and TCR-CMV co-occurrence, with a repertoire-size bias correction applied to TCR pairs. A later analysis estimated false discovery rates by permuting HLA or CMV assignments 20 times. In a later analysis, co-occurring TCRs were grouped with DBSCAN, and TCRdist sequence similarity was added when clustering was performed within HLA-allele-positive subsets. Repertoires with fewer than 30,000 or more than 120,000 public chains, plus five repertoires with anomalous nucleotide sharing, were excluded from co-occurrence clustering. TCRdb holds this immuneACCESS table with in-frame rearrangements only. Some clones are missing; in checked studies, unresolved V genes explain under half, and the rest has no known cause. V, J and clone size reflect that table, while D and trimming were determined from the DNA. This sample holds some 220,000 clones; around 80% were observed only once. About 0.45% of the sample comes from the top ten.

As regards this clone: Its antigen remains unidentified. The sample holds no much larger clone one base away, and base qualities are not on file.

Measured from the cysteine to the phenylalanine, the CDR3 is 16 residues long. Only the CDR3 DNA is retained, 48 bases long and in frame from the first base. For this chain, trimming is 4 bases at the V end and 4 bases at the J end, and the number of junction bases without a gene match is 8. The germline V gene encodes CDR1 SQVTM and CDR2 ANQGSEA. The cohort was made up of under 800 healthy bone marrow donors. At the time of sampling, all cohort members were nominally healthy, though unrecorded immune exposures were likely present. The donor was CMV seronegative and belonged to the group of 320 or so seronegative cohort members. Each donor provided a peripheral blood sample, and peripheral blood mononuclear cells were used for TCR beta sequencing. Genomic DNA was extracted from the blood cell samples with the Qiagen DNeasy Blood Extraction Kit.

The sample was PBMCs. The source is a boy between 10 and 17 years old in good health and CMV-seronegative. The sequence links TRBV29-1 to TRBJ2-7; TRBD2 lines up with 15 middle nucleotides. The nucleotide sequence is given as TGCAGCGTTGTGGCCTGGACTAGCGGGGGGGCGTACGAGCAGTACTTC. Its translation is CSVVAWTSGGAYEQYF.